This TCR beta chain was captured by sequencing in a study of cytomegalovirus exposure and HLA in healthy donors. Study context: An earlier analysis identified 117 million unique TCR beta sequences in some 180 million T cells. Study observations and caveats: The investigators catalogued under 200 TCR beta chains as cytomegalovirus-associated. At a 0.05 false discovery rate, a later analysis found 16,951 TCR beta sequences to be associated with HLA alleles.

Primers included in the PCR were 60 Vbeta and 13 Jbeta primers. Generated by immunoSEQ multiplex PCR, the TCRdb table keeps only in-frame clones and is missing some. The sample shows about 130,000 clones, approximately 80% of them seen only once. Germline values: CDR1 SQVTM, CDR2 ANQGSEA. The ends were cut back, 6 bases at V and 2 bases at J, with 9 bases in the middle. CDR3 length: 12 amino acids. Points on this clone: Its specificity is not known.

The receptor was derived from a man aged 45-65 years in good health and CMV-seronegative. The source material was PBMCs. V is TRBV29-1 and J is TRBJ2-3; unclear D gene. The CDR3 nucleotides are TGCAGCGTGAACTTTCCCACAGATACGCAGTATTTT. Encoded protein: CSVNFPTDTQYF.